The clone carrying this T cell receptor (beta chain) was counted a few times. This specimen belongs to a study of CD8+ T cells in alopecia areata. Overall study context: Patients received oral tofacitinib, 5 to 10 mg twice daily, for moderate-to-severe alopecia areata. Severity was scored as percentage of affected scalp area in treated patients.

Treatment denoted: oral pan-JAK inhibitor, 5-10 mg twice daily. Specimens obtained from alopecia areata patients comprised lesional scalp punch biopsies and peripheral blood. Once RNA had been extracted, it was reverse transcribed into cDNA to act as the sequencing template. Profiling relied on immunoSEQ multiplex PCR, and the TCRdb table lists in-frame clones only, not all of them. The sample includes approximately 200,000 clones, around two fifths seen only once; the top ten take 2% to 3%. The CDR3 covers 13 residues. CDR1 is SGHAT, CDR2 FQNNGV, per germline. V was shortened by 0 bases and J by 8 bases, with 10 bases between the two germline ends.

The clonotype was recovered from a human donor with alopecia areata. The gene calls are TRBV11-2 and TRBJ1-1; D remains unclear. Sample: CD4+ T cells sorted from blood, taken at approximately week 37, from a patient treated with tofacitinib. CDR3 sequence reads: CASSLEWQTEAFF. In DNA form, the CDR3 reads TGTGCCAGCAGCTTAGAATGGCAGACCGAAGCTTTCTTT.